These T cell receptor beta chains were read from a single sample in a study of blood T cells in healthy people across ages. From the 5' RACE reads, TCRdb called clonotypes with MiXCR, one entry per CDR3 protein. The sample holds about 1.6 million distinct CDR3 sequences, approximately 32% seen once. The specimen sequenced was blood. All receptors derive from a woman in her twenties or thirties in good health. Each CDR3 is given with its conserved first and last residue. Each record gives: V gene, J gene, CDR3 protein.

V gene: TRBV27
J gene: TRBJ2-7
CDR3 protein: CASSFGAAITYEQYF

V gene: TRBV5-1
J gene: TRBJ1-4
CDR3 protein: CASSPGRTGVTEKLFF

V gene: TRBV4-1
J gene: TRBJ2-7
CDR3 protein: CASSQQIIDHYEQYF

V gene: TRBV12-3/TRBV12-4
J gene: TRBJ2-2
CDR3 protein: CASSDETGELFF

V gene: TRBV10-3
J gene: TRBJ2-7
CDR3 protein: CAISEARDGDEQYF

V gene: TRBV20-1
J gene: TRBJ2-2
CDR3 protein: CSARPFFTGTGFGELFF

V gene: TRBV12-3/TRBV12-4
J gene: TRBJ1-2
CDR3 protein: CASRLDRGNYGYTF

V gene: TRBV6-9
J gene: TRBJ1-1
CDR3 protein: CASNTLEAEAFF

V gene: TRBV5-1
J gene: TRBJ1-4
CDR3 protein: CASSFGGPSEKLFF

V gene: TRBV5-4
J gene: TRBJ1-6
CDR3 protein: CASSFRVGNNSPLHF

V gene: TRBV24-1
J gene: TRBJ2-2
CDR3 protein: CATKAGSSTGELFF

V gene: TRBV5-4
J gene: TRBJ2-6
CDR3 protein: CASSLGGSASGANVRTF

V gene: TRBV29-1
J gene: TRBJ2-1
CDR3 protein: CSVNEQFF

V gene: TRBV7-9
J gene: TRBJ1-2
CDR3 protein: CASSFPRGYGYTF

V gene: TRBV4-1
J gene: TRBJ2-1
CDR3 protein: CASSQELVGGEQFF

V gene: TRBV20-1
J gene: TRBJ2-2
CDR3 protein: CSARPEWVSSGELFF

V gene: TRBV5-4
J gene: TRBJ2-1
CDR3 protein: CASSPGRGGRGGNEQFF

V gene: TRBV15
J gene: TRBJ2-7
CDR3 protein: CATSREGTGLYEQYF

V gene: TRBV29-1
J gene: TRBJ2-5
CDR3 protein: CSVGGGVPLETQYF

V gene: TRBV27
J gene: TRBJ2-1
CDR3 protein: CASSLRAVQINEQFF

V gene: TRBV7-8
J gene: TRBJ1-4
CDR3 protein: CASSLGWGATNEKLFF

V gene: TRBV5-1
J gene: TRBJ2-5
CDR3 protein: CASSRGLAGARGQETQYF

V gene: TRBV15
J gene: TRBJ1-5
CDR3 protein: CATSRGGTSNQPQHF

V gene: TRBV27
J gene: TRBJ2-7
CDR3 protein: CGSRPGQGWYEQYF

V gene: TRBV28
J gene: TRBJ1-1
CDR3 protein: CASSVDRGRTEAFF

V gene: TRBV20-1
J gene: TRBJ2-5
CDR3 protein: CSLSGTSGGKTQYF

V gene: TRBV2
J gene: TRBJ2-1
CDR3 protein: CASRDTGASYNEQFF

V gene: TRBV6-1
J gene: TRBJ1-6
CDR3 protein: CASSDLRGNSPLHF

V gene: TRBV29-1
J gene: TRBJ2-1
CDR3 protein: CSGYGGTGSENEQFF